This passage covers 32 T cell receptor beta chains from one sample sequenced in a study of T-cell memory formation after mild COVID-19. One entry per CDR3 protein results from TCRdb running MiXCR on the 5' RACE reads. The sample lists 200,000 or so distinct CDR3 sequences; 9% to 10% were seen once. The sample taken for sequencing was PBMCs or a T cell subset sorted from them (not recorded which). The source is a man aged 18 to 30 who had mild COVID-19 (a few samples of this study predate the infection). Cell type and time point are not known.

For this clonotype: A clone one base away is much larger, so this may be a read error. The genes are TRBV3-1 and TRBJ2-3; no definite D call. The CDR3 totals 12 residues. Trimming removed 5 bases from V and 2 bases from J, with 5 bases in between. Looked up from germline, CDR1 is LGHDT and CDR2 is YNNKEL (reference sequence). The CDR3 sequence: CASSITTDTQYF. CDR3 coding DNA: TGTGCCAGCAGCATAACCACAGATACGCAGTATTTT.

V gene TRBV12-3 or TRBV12-4 combines with J gene TRBJ1-1, with TRBD1 as a possible D gene (5 bases). This CDR3 is built from 13 residues. Trimming took off 7 bases at V and 5 bases at J, with 14 bases between the two ends. The CDR3 protein is CASTSLGTTEAFF. The DNA for the CDR3 is TGTGCCAGCACCTCTCTAGGGACGACTGAAGCTTTCTTT.

Ten or more counts support this clonotype. The J gene is TRBJ2-7, the V gene TRBV5-1; maybe TRBD2 (6 bases). CDR3 length: 15 residues. Germline V gene data show CDR1 as SGHRS and CDR2 as YFSETQ. V was clipped by 6 bases and J by 0 bases, with 16 bases between them. CDR3 residues: CASTVRGLPSYEQYF. For the CDR3, the DNA is TGCGCCAGCACGGTGCGGGGCCTACCCTCCTACGAGCAGTACTTC.

In its sample, this clonotype was seen a few times. This chain uses TRBV7-2 with TRBJ2-2, with D possibly matching TRBD1 (5 bases). The V end lost 4 bases, the J end lost 7 bases, and 10 bases lay between the germline ends. Germline-derived CDR1 and CDR2 are SGHTA and FQGNSA. This CDR3 comprises 13 residues. CDR3 in amino acids: CASSSRVVGELFF. The CDR3 nucleotides are TGTGCCAGCAGCTCCAGGGTGGTCGGGGAGCTGTTTTTT.

The rearrangement links TRBV5-1 to TRBJ1-3; the D gene is possibly TRBD1 (5 bases). This CDR3 has 14 amino acids. Germline V gene sequence: CDR1 SGHRS, CDR2 YFSETQ. Trimming shortened V by 4 bases and J by 0 bases, and 8 bases separated the two germline ends. CDR3 protein: CASSDDSSGNTIYF. CDR3 bases: TGCGCCAGCAGCGACGACAGCTCTGGAAACACCATATATTTT.

In its sample, this clonotype was seen a few times. J is TRBJ1-1 and V is TRBV20-1; D call uncertain. Germline V gene lookup returns CDR1 DFQATT and CDR2 SNEGSKA (reference sequence). With 4 bases removed from V and 0 bases from J, the gap between germline ends came to 9 bases. This CDR3 has 13 amino acids. CDR3 nucleotides: TGCAGTGCTACCCTTCACCTGAACACTGAAGCTTTCTTT. Amino acids: CSATLHLNTEAFF.

There are a few counts of this clonotype. The chain couples TRBV6-5 to TRBJ2-3; no firm D call. The CDR3 extends over 15 amino acids. From germline, CDR1 is MNHEY and CDR2 SVGAGI. Trimming left V 6 bases short and J 2 bases short, with 15 bases between. CDR3 bases: TGTGCCAGCAGCCCTAATCGGCGGCTCACAGATACGCAGTATTTT. This codes for CASSPNRRLTDTQYF.

This chain joins TRBV4-3 and TRBJ2-5; D remains unclear. The CDR3 is made up of 13 amino acids. Trimming removed 0 bases from V and 5 bases from J, with 7 bases in between. Germline V gives CDR1 LGHNA, CDR2 YSLEER. CDR3 sequence reads: CASSQDLLETQYF. In DNA form, the CDR3 reads TGCGCCAGCAGCCAAGATCTCTTGGAGACCCAGTACTTC.

This clonotype was seen more than once but under ten times. V and J are TRBV7-2 and TRBJ2-5, with a tentative D call TRBD2 (5 bases). The CDR3 covers 14 residues. Germline V gene lookup returns CDR1 SGHTA and CDR2 FQGNSA. Between the trimmed V and J ends, which lost 3 bases and 7 bases, there was a span of 15 bases. The chain's CDR3 is CASSFGLGDATQYF. The CDR3 DNA reads as TGTGCCAGCAGCTTTGGGCTGGGAGATGCGACCCAGTACTTC.

This clonotype was seen more than once but under ten times. It may be a read error: a sequence one base away is much more abundant. The chain combines TRBV7-6 with TRBJ2-5; D might be TRBD2 (6 bases). The germline V gene encodes CDR1 SGHVS and CDR2 FNYEAQ. The CDR3 runs to 13 residues. The CDR3 coding sequence is TGTGCGGGCGGGAACGGCGGGGCAGAGACCCAGTACTTC. This encodes CAGGNGGAETQYF.

This clonotype has more than one count but fewer than ten. V is TRBV15 and J is TRBJ1-2; weak D call: TRBD1 (6 bases). V was cut by 4 bases and J by 5 bases, with 11 bases left in between. Germline V gene lookup returns CDR1 LNHNV and CDR2 YYDKDF (reference sequence). CDR3 length: 13 residues. CDR3 DNA: TGTGCCACCAGCATACAGGGTGTGTATGGCTACACCTTC. It specifies CATSIQGVYGYTF.

This clonotype was found a few times. V usage is TRBV5-1 and J usage is TRBJ1-2; 8 bases map to TRBD1. V was pared by 4 bases and J by 3 bases, with 5 bases of the junction left unmatched. CDR3 length: 14 amino acids. CDR1 SGHRS and CDR2 YFSETQ come from the germline V gene. The CDR3 DNA reads as TGCGCCAGCAGCCTGGGACAGGACCACTATGGCTACACCTTC. As protein: CASSLGQDHYGYTF.

This clonotype was seen a few times. CDR3 sequence reads: CASSFDRGVTYEQYF. In DNA form, the CDR3 reads TGCGCCAGCAGCTTCGACAGGGGGGTAACCTACGAGCAGTACTTC. The chain has TRBV5-1 and TRBJ2-7; 9 positions match TRBD1. Germline lookup yields CDR1 SGHRS and CDR2 YFSETQ. The CDR3 is made up of 15 amino acids. The V segment lost 2 bases and the J segment 2 bases; nucleotides outside the gene matches: 5. Using reference TRBV5-1 and TRBJ2-7 for the parts outside the CDR3, the full variable domain is KAGVTQTPRYLIKTRGQQVTLSCSPISGHRSVSWYQQTPGQGLQFLFEYFSETQRNKGNFPGRFSGRQFSNSRSEMNVSTLELGDSALYLCASSFDRGVTYEQYFGPGTRLTVT.

In this sample, this clonotype turned up many times. The chain joins TRBV4-2 to TRBJ2-3, with 8 bases fitting TRBD2. The CDR3 is 17 residues long. Germline CDR1 and CDR2: LGHNA and YNFKEQ. With 1 base clipped from V and 1 base from J, the junction kept 7 bases outside the gene matches. The CDR3 nucleotides read TGTGCCAGCAGCCAAGTTGGGGCGGGGGGTCGCACAGATACGCAGTATTTT. Amino acids: CASSQVGAGGRTDTQYF.

The genes are TRBV7-9 and TRBJ1-1; 8 positions match TRBD1. The CDR3 runs to 12 residues. The V gene's germline CDR1 is SEHNR and CDR2 FQNEAQ (reference sequence). J lost 8 bases, V lost 5 bases, and 4 bases had no gene match. DNA of the CDR3: TGTGCCAGCAGCCGACAGGGGATCGAAGCTTTCTTT. It yields the protein CASSRQGIEAFF.

This clonotype was observed at least ten times. The rearrangement uses TRBV29-1 and TRBJ1-5, with D possibly being TRBD1 (6 bases). V gave up 5 bases and J gave up 6 bases, with 17 bases separating them. The CDR3 has 14 amino acids. Germline V gene data show CDR1 as SQVTM and CDR2 as ANQGSEA. The CDR3 sequence is CSVRLTLQGQPQHF. The CDR3 bases are TGCAGCGTTCGATTAACACTACAGGGTCAGCCCCAGCATTTT.

This clonotype was seen more than once but under ten times. The J gene is TRBJ2-1, the V gene TRBV5-6; a possible D gene is TRBD1 (5 bases). V was pared by 5 bases and J by 8 bases, with 8 bases between. Germline V CDR1 and CDR2: SGHDT, YYEEEE. This CDR3 has 11 residues. CDR3: CASRWGYEQFF. The CDR3 nucleotides read TGTGCCAGCAGATGGGGCTATGAGCAGTTCTTC. Combining the CDR3 with reference TRBV5-6 and TRBJ2-1 gives the whole variable domain DAGVTQSPTHLIKTRGQQVTLRCSPKSGHDTVSWYQQALGQGPQFIFQYYEEEERQRGNFPDRFSGHQFPNYSSELNVNALLLGDSALYLCASRWGYEQFFGPGTRLTVL.

CDR3 region: CASSRTTGVTDTQYF. As DNA, the CDR3 is TGTGCCAGCAGTAGGACCACAGGGGTCACAGATACGCAGTATTTT. This chain uses TRBV27 with TRBJ2-3, with 7 bases identical to TRBD1. The CDR3 has 15 amino acids. The V segment lost 5 bases and the J segment 2 bases; nucleotides outside the gene matches: 7. The V gene's germline CDR1 is MNHEY and CDR2 SMNVEV (reference sequence).

The chain links TRBV7-2 to TRBJ2-3, with 10 nucleotides matching TRBD2. Germline CDR1 reads SGHTA; CDR2 reads FQGNSA. The CDR3 totals 15 residues. After removal of 3 bases from V and 2 bases from J, the junction contained 2 bases not matched to a gene. As DNA, the CDR3 is TGTGCCAGCAGCTTTAGCGGGGGGTTCACAGATACGCAGTATTTT. Protein product: CASSFSGGFTDTQYF.

V gene TRBV6-2 or TRBV6-3 combines with J gene TRBJ2-1; D perhaps matches TRBD2 (6 bases). The CDR3 sequence is 15 residues long. The germline V gene has CDR1 MNHEY and CDR2 SVGEGT. V gave up 5 bases and J gave up 9 bases, with 20 bases separating them. CDR3 protein: CASSRSGTPLREQFF. CDR3 DNA: TGTGCCAGCAGTCGCTCCGGGACTCCCCTCCGTGAGCAGTTCTTC.

This clonotype has only a few counts. The CDR3 sequence is CASSEGLPEAFF. The CDR3 DNA reads as TGTGCCAGCAGCGAAGGGCTACCTGAAGCTTTCTTT. The chain uses TRBV13 and TRBJ1-1; no definite D call. Germline lookup yields CDR1 PRHDT and CDR2 FYEKMQ (reference sequence). The V end lost 5 bases, the J end lost 6 bases, and 10 bases lay between the germline ends. The CDR3 runs 12 residues.

The V gene is TRBV2, the J gene TRBJ2-7; 7 bases align to TRBD2. Germline V gene data show CDR1 as SNHLY and CDR2 as FYNNEI. Germline trimming cut 1 base from V and 4 bases from J; bases unmatched to any gene: 4. CDR3 size: 14 residues. CDR3 sequence (DNA): TGTGCCAGCAGTGAAGGGGAGGGTAGGTACGAGCAGTACTTC. This gives the protein CASSEGEGRYEQYF.

At least ten counts were recorded for this clonotype. The CDR3 sequence is CASSLRRDTDTQYF. The CDR3 nucleotides are TGCGCCAGCAGCTTGCGGCGGGACACAGATACGCAGTATTTT. This chain links TRBV5-1 with TRBJ2-3; D perhaps matches TRBD2 (6 bases). Germline V CDR1 and CDR2: SGHRS, YFSETQ. The CDR3 has 14 residues. Deletions cut 1 base from V and 2 bases from J, with 8 bases between.

This clonotype showed up just a few times. The chain joins TRBV4-2 to TRBJ2-3; 8 nucleotides match TRBD2. The germline CDR1 and CDR2 sequences are LGHNA and YNFKEQ. The CDR3 loop spans 19 amino acids. V gave up 0 bases and J gave up 2 bases; unmatched junction bases: 13. CDR3 region: CASSQEPQSTSGYTDTQYF. The CDR3 DNA sequence: TGTGCCAGCAGCCAAGAGCCCCAGAGTACTAGCGGTTACACAGATACGCAGTATTTT.

This clonotype was recorded a few times. CDR3 in DNA: TGTGCCAGCAGCCCCCAGGGGCGACAGGGTCATCAGCCCCAGCATTTT. Encoded protein: CASSPQGRQGHQPQHF. The V gene is TRBV7-2, the J gene TRBJ1-5; 7 bases map to TRBD1. V gave up 5 bases and J gave up 5 bases; unmatched junction bases: 12. The V gene's germline CDR1 is SGHTA and CDR2 FQGNSA. The CDR3 sequence is 16 residues long.

The sample holds many counts of this clonotype. The rearrangement links TRBV5-4 to TRBJ2-2; D is perhaps TRBD2 (5 bases). Germline V lookup: CDR1 SGHNT, CDR2 YYREEE (reference sequence). Trimming cost V 2 bases and J 6 bases, with 8 bases left between them. This CDR3 has 13 residues. CDR3 amino acids: CASSFFGAGELFF. The CDR3 DNA is TGTGCCAGCAGCTTCTTCGGGGCCGGGGAGCTGTTTTTT.

J is TRBJ1-6 and V is TRBV5-6, with D possibly being TRBD1 (5 bases). CDR1 SGHDT and CDR2 YYEEEE come from the germline V gene. V shed 1 base and J shed 9 bases, with 17 bases lying between them. The CDR3 runs 16 residues. Here the CDR3 DNA reads TGTGCCAGCAGCTTGTGGCCCCAGGGATTGGGTTCACCCCTCCACTTT. Protein: CASSLWPQGLGSPLHF.

This clonotype was seen at least ten times. The J gene is TRBJ2-1, the V gene TRBV20-1; 8 nucleotides agree with TRBD2. CDR3 length equals 14 residues. Looked up from germline, CDR1 is DFQATT and CDR2 is SNEGSKA (reference sequence). V was clipped by 2 bases and J by 6 bases; unmatched bases: 6. The CDR3: CSARLAGGGNEQFF. The CDR3 DNA reads as TGCAGTGCTAGACTGGCGGGGGGTGGCAATGAGCAGTTCTTC.

The gene calls are TRBV10-2 and TRBJ2-7, with D possibly being TRBD1 (5 bases). Trimming took 6 bases from V and 3 from J, leaving 15 bases between them. Germline V gene lookup returns CDR1 WSHSY and CDR2 SAAADI. The CDR3 totals 14 residues. The CDR3 coding sequence is TGCGCCAGCAGCAAGACAGATGGAAGCTACGAGCAGTACTTC. Encoded protein: CASSKTDGSYEQYF.

The rearrangement uses TRBV29-1 and TRBJ1-3; D gene unclear. Germline V gene data show CDR1 as SQVTM and CDR2 as ANQGSEA. This CDR3 contains 13 residues. Trimming removed 5 bases at V and 3 bases at J, with 11 bases between. The CDR3 reads CSVTLQSGNTIYF. CDR3 bases: TGCAGCGTTACTTTACAGAGTGGAAACACCATATATTTT.

Many counts were recorded for this clonotype. The chain combines TRBV20-1 with TRBJ2-1; D unresolved. V was clipped by 5 bases and J by 10 bases, with 12 bases between them. Looked up from germline, CDR1 is DFQATT and CDR2 is SNEGSKA (reference sequence). This CDR3 is built from 11 residues. CDR3 region: CSALGIEEQFF. The CDR3 DNA sequence: TGCAGTGCTCTAGGAATCGAGGAGCAGTTCTTC.

The table lists this clonotype with a few counts. The chain recombines TRBV9 with TRBJ1-5; D call uncertain. Germline V CDR1 and CDR2: SGDLS, YYNGEE. V lost 0 bases to trimming and J lost 4 bases, with 8 bases between them. This CDR3 has 14 residues. DNA of the CDR3: TGTGCCAGCAGCGTAGGGTCAACTAATCAGCCCCAGCATTTT. Protein sequence: CASSVGSTNQPQHF.